This T cell receptor beta chain came from a study of T cell repertoires in cytomegalovirus infection. Findings and caveats of the study: Ex vivo responses were dominated by HLA-C-restricted CMV-specific TCR beta clonotypes.

There are many counts of this clonotype. What it binds is unknown. The germline V gene encodes CDR1 SGHDT and CDR2 YYEEEE. There are 16 residues in the CDR3. Trimming left V 4 bases short and J 3 bases short, with 17 bases between. TCRdb itself ran the reads through MiXCR, one entry per CDR3 protein. The sample contains 150,000 to 200,000 distinct CDR3 sequences, 17% of which appear only once. Source material: CD8+ T cells from PBMCs. The chain joins TRBV5-6 to TRBJ2-1; a possible D gene is TRBD1 (6 bases). The clonotype comes from a human donor in good health (CMV status not recorded). Some clones in this sample may be carry-over from other donors' samples. CDR3 amino acids: CASSPGAGVSYNEQFF. The CDR3 DNA is TGTGCCAGCAGCCCAGGGGCAGGGGTGAGCTACAATGAGCAGTTCTTC.